This T cell receptor beta chain was identified during a study of CD8 T cells in ankylosing spondylitis. Notes on the study in general: Disease-linked clones reportedly showed significant enrichment in matched ankylosing spondylitis synovial fluid. Earlier reports found some motif variants in synovial fluid and blood in reactive arthritis.

Trimming cost V 3 bases and J 3 bases, with 9 bases left between them. The CDR3 has 13 residues. Germline CDR1 and CDR2: DFQATT and SNEGSKA (reference sequence). One entry per CDR3 protein results from TCRdb running MiXCR on the 5' RACE reads. The sample has 210,000 or so distinct CDR3 sequences, about a quarter seen once; the top ten hold under 7%. This clonotype has a count of ten or more. Its antigen is unidentified. The sequence was collected from a male donor with ankylosing spondylitis or in good health (not recorded which). The chain recombines TRBV20-1 with TRBJ2-1; the D gene is possibly TRBD2 (5 bases). The sample consisted of blood, either unsorted or a sorted T cell fraction (not recorded which). The CDR3 region is CSASGGYYNEQFF. In DNA, the CDR3 is TGCAGTGCTAGCGGCGGGTACTACAATGAGCAGTTCTTC.